The TCR beta chain under discussion was sequenced for a study of shared clonotypes between healthy human individuals. The protocol was immunoSEQ multiplex PCR, while the TCRdb copy is restricted to in-frame clones and leaves out a portion. The sample records approximately 2,000,000 clones, 85% to 95% being singletons. Sequencing used naive CD4+ T cells from PBMCs. Subset: CD45RA+ positively selected. This clonotype was sampled from a man aged 18 to 35 in good health. Some clones in this sample may be carry-over from other donors' samples.

The CDR3 DNA sequence: TGTGCCAGCTCCCCGGTAGGGAGCGGGACGCAAAACACCGGGGAGCTGTTTTTT. It codes for CASSPVGSGTQNTGELFF. The chain links TRBV18 to TRBJ2-2; 7 bases line up with TRBD2. The germline gives CDR1 KGHSH, CDR2 LQKENI. This CDR3 spans 18 amino acids. V trimming: 6 bases; J trimming: 2 bases; junction bases outside the gene matches: 15.